Listed here are 29 T cell receptor beta chains from one sample, sequenced in a study of graft-versus-host responses after intestinal transplantation. Assay used: immunoSEQ multiplex PCR; TCRdb lists only in-frame clones, some missing. The table shows 15,000 to 20,000 clones, with 80% to 90% occurring only once. The sequences come from PBMCs, collected 110 days after intestinal transplant. These receptors came from a human patient who received an intestinal transplant, so some T cells may come from the graft donor.

This chain joins TRBV28 and TRBJ1-1; maybe TRBD1 (6 bases). CDR3 length: 15 residues. V was shortened by 6 bases and J by 0 bases, with 14 bases between the two germline ends. CDR1 MDHEN and CDR2 SYDVKM come from the germline V gene. CDR3 sequence: CASSPEQGMNTEAFF. DNA of the CDR3: TGTGCCAGCAGCCCCGAACAGGGAATGAACACTGAAGCTTTCTTT.

The chain uses TRBV12-5 and TRBJ2-1; the D is unclear. This CDR3 region has 11 residues. The V gene lost 3 bases and the J gene lost 4 bases, with 1 base spanning the gap. CDR1 and CDR2 from the germline V gene are LGHNT and FRNRAP. The CDR3 reads CASGLYNEQFF. The DNA of the CDR3 is TGTGCTAGTGGTTTATACAATGAGCAGTTCTTC.

This chain connects TRBV28 to TRBJ2-7, with 10 bases aligning to TRBD1. Germline V gives CDR1 MDHEN, CDR2 SYDVKM. V was pared by 2 bases and J by 5 bases, with 6 bases of the junction left unmatched. This CDR3 spans 15 amino acids. In nucleotides, the CDR3 is TGTGCCAGCAGTTTAGGAGGGACAGGGGTAGACGAGCAGTACTTC. Translating gives CASSLGGTGVDEQYF.

The V call is TRBV28, the J call TRBJ2-5; the D gene is possibly TRBD1 (5 bases). CDR3 length equals 16 residues. The germline V and J ends were trimmed by 1 base and 5 bases, with 17 bases remaining between them. Germline CDR1 MDHEN, CDR2 SYDVKM. This CDR3 reads CASSLYMGKAGETQYF. The CDR3 DNA reads as TGTGCCAGCAGTTTATATATGGGGAAGGCAGGGGAGACCCAGTACTTC.

CDR3 sequence reads: CASSLDSFSGYSYNEQFF. In nucleotides, the CDR3 is TGTGCCAGCAGCTTAGATTCCTTTAGCGGATACTCCTACAATGAGCAGTTCTTC. V usage is TRBV11-2 and J usage is TRBJ2-1, with D possibly TRBD2 on 6 matching bases. The germline CDR1 and CDR2 sequences are SGHAT and FQNNGV. Trimming took off 0 bases at V and 0 bases at J, with 15 bases between the two ends. The CDR3 length is 18 residues.

V is TRBV9 and J is TRBJ2-1; 9 positions agree with TRBD2. Germline CDR1 and CDR2: SGDLS and YYNGEE. The CDR3 totals 15 residues. V lost 0 bases to trimming and J lost 5 bases; unmatched junction nucleotides: 3. CDR3 sequence (DNA): TGTGCCAGCAGCGTAGGTAGCGGGAGAAACAATGAGCAGTTCTTC. It specifies CASSVGSGRNNEQFF. Looking up the rest from reference TRBV9 and TRBJ2-1 gives the full variable domain: DSGVTQTPKHLITATGQRVTLRCSPRSGDLSVYWYQQSLDQGLQFLIQYYNGEERAKGNILERFSAQQFPDLHSELNLSSLELGDSALYFCASSVGSGRNNEQFFGPGTRLTVL.

The CDR3 protein is CASSLVPGGEKDVLTF. Here the CDR3 DNA reads TGTGCCAGCAGCTTGGTTCCAGGGGGCGAAAAGGACGTCCTGACTTTC. This sequence joins TRBV5-5 and TRBJ2-6; 8 bases are a match to TRBD1. This CDR3 comprises 16 residues. Trimming took 0 bases from V and 11 from J; bases not matched to a gene: 10. Germline V gene data show CDR1 as SGHKS and CDR2 as YYEKEE (reference sequence).

This sequence joins TRBV27 and TRBJ1-5; D is unresolved. Trimming shortened V by 2 bases and J by 4 bases, and 21 bases separated the two germline ends. Germline V lookup: CDR1 MNHEY, CDR2 SMNVEV (reference sequence). CDR3 length: 18 residues. CDR3 nucleotide sequence: TGTGCCAGCAGTTTAAGACCCCCTCGCACGGACGGAAATCAGCCCCAGCATTTT. Encoded protein: CASSLRPPRTDGNQPQHF.

The count of this clone is one. The rearrangement links TRBV4-2 to TRBJ2-1; TRBD2 agrees at 7 bases. CDR3 length: 14 residues. Germline V CDR1 and CDR2: LGHNA, YNFKEQ. The V gene end was trimmed by 3 bases and the J gene end by 3 bases; junction bases not matched to a gene: 2. The CDR3 nucleotides are TGTGCCAGCAGCCACGCTAGCGGCTACAATGAGCAGTTCTTC. Amino acids: CASSHASGYNEQFF.

The CDR3 sequence: CASSFLSGRASYEQYF. The CDR3 nucleotides read TGTGCCAGCAGCTTCCTTAGCGGGAGGGCCTCCTACGAGCAGTACTTC. The V gene is TRBV5-6, the J gene TRBJ2-5; 11 bases line up with TRBD2. The J call may be wrong; the DNA end is better matched by TRBJ2-7. Looked up from germline, CDR1 is SGHDT and CDR2 is YYEEEE. This CDR3 has 16 amino acids.

This chain connects TRBV6-1 to TRBJ2-5, with 8 bases identical to TRBD2. This CDR3 region has 16 residues. V shed 3 bases, J shed 2 bases, and the junction held 8 bases outside the gene matches. Germline lookup yields CDR1 MNHNS and CDR2 SASEGT. The CDR3 is CASSDNLAGPQETQYF. The CDR3 region has the DNA TGTGCCAGCAGTGACAACCTAGCGGGCCCACAAGAGACCCAGTACTTC.

V gene TRBV6-5 combines with J gene TRBJ1-1; D unresolved. Germline loops: CDR1 MNHEY, CDR2 SVGAGI. This CDR3 has 15 amino acids. The V end lost 7 bases, the J end lost 1 base, and 16 bases lay between the germline ends. The CDR3 bases are TGTGCCAGCACTTTAAGTGGGGTCTCGAACACTGAAGCTTTCTTT. Translation: CASTLSGVSNTEAFF.

The V call is TRBV12-5, the J call TRBJ1-1; tentative D call: TRBD1 (6 bases). Germline V gene data show CDR1 as LGHNT and CDR2 as FRNRAP. This CDR3 comprises 19 residues. V was clipped by 0 bases and J by 3 bases, with 23 bases between them. The CDR3 spells CASGLVLTGSRVDDTEAFF. Written as DNA, the CDR3 is TGTGCTAGTGGTTTGGTACTTACAGGGTCCCGTGTCGATGACACTGAAGCTTTCTTT.

This chain connects TRBV5-1 to TRBJ2-2, with 12 bases aligning to TRBD2. Germline lookup yields CDR1 SGHRS and CDR2 YFSETQ. Germline trimming cut 2 bases from V and 5 bases from J; bases unmatched to any gene: 10. CDR3 length: 18 amino acids. The CDR3 DNA sequence: TGCGCCAGCAGCTTTGGACCACTAGCGGGAGGAGGGACCGGGGAGCTGTTTTTT. Its protein is CASSFGPLAGGGTGELFF.

The DNA of the CDR3 is TGTGCCAGCAGACAGGGAGGGAACACTGAAGCTTTCTTT. Translation gives CASRQGGNTEAFF. The chain employs TRBV7-2 and TRBJ1-1; the D gene is possibly TRBD1 (6 bases). CDR3 length equals 13 residues. From germline, CDR1 is SGHTA and CDR2 FQGNSA. The ends were cut back, 6 bases at V and 1 base at J, with 9 bases in the middle. The full variable domain, rest sourced from reference TRBV7-2 and TRBJ1-1, is GAGVSQSPSNKVTEKGKDVELRCDPISGHTALYWYRQSLGQGLEFLIYFQGNSAPDKSGLPSDRFSAERTGGSVSTLTIQRTQQEDSAVYLCASRQGGNTEAFFGQGTRLTVV.

This clone was recorded only once. The junction differs from germline at one of its ends, possibly a read error. At the DNA level, this CDR3 is encoded by other sequences in the same sample as well. This chain links TRBV5-1 with TRBJ1-5; D possibly corresponds to TRBD1 (6 bases). From germline, CDR1 is SGHRS and CDR2 YFSETQ. The CDR3 is 14 residues long. Here the CDR3 reads CASSLAGGNQPQHF. DNA for the CDR3: TGCGCCAGTAGCTTGGCAGGGGGCAATCAGCCCCAGCATTTT.

The chain joins TRBV28 to TRBJ2-4; tentatively, D is TRBD1 (6 bases). Trimming took off 3 bases at V and 0 bases at J, with 12 bases between the two ends. CDR3 length equals 16 residues. Germline-derived CDR1 and CDR2 are MDHEN and SYDVKM. The CDR3 sequence: CASSFVGTLAKNIQYF. As DNA, the CDR3 is TGTGCCAGCAGTTTTGTGGGGACATTAGCCAAAAACATTCAGTACTTC.

The rearrangement uses TRBV6-5 and TRBJ1-5; TRBD1 matches 7 bases. V dropped 4 bases and J dropped 2; count of bases not matched to a gene: 5. CDR1 is MNHEY, CDR2 SVGAGI, per germline. This CDR3 spans 15 amino acids. Here the CDR3 reads CASSFGQDRNQPQHF. The CDR3 DNA follows: TGTGCCAGCAGTTTCGGACAGGACCGCAATCAGCCCCAGCATTTT.

The chain links TRBV28 to TRBJ2-7; 8 bases fit TRBD1. Germline V gene data show CDR1 as MDHEN and CDR2 as SYDVKM. The CDR3 is made up of 17 amino acids. Trimming cost V 5 bases and J 3 bases; bases outside gene matches: 15. For the CDR3, the DNA is TGTGCCAGCAGTCCTGGACAGGGAAGGGTTTCCTACTACGAGCAGTACTTC. This sequence encodes CASSPGQGRVSYYEQYF.

As regards this clone: One junction end does not reproduce the germline sequence, and a read error may be involved. V gene TRBV7-7 combines with J gene TRBJ2-7; D call uncertain. Germline V gene lookup returns CDR1 SSHAT and CDR2 FNYEAQ (reference sequence). The CDR3 totals 15 residues. The CDR3 sequence is CASSPTPNSFYEQYF. As DNA, the CDR3 is TGTGCTAGCAGCCCGACACCTAATAGTTTCTACGAGCAGTACTTC.

The rearrangement joins TRBV6-5 to TRBJ1-2, with TRBD1 as a possible D gene (5 bases). V lost 6 bases and J lost 1, with 12 bases in between. The germline CDR1 and CDR2 sequences are MNHEY and SVGAGI. The CDR3 is made up of 14 amino acids. The CDR3 region is CASRMGLINYGYTF. The CDR3 DNA sequence: TGTGCCAGCAGAATGGGACTGATTAACTATGGCTACACCTTC.

This clone was detected a few times. The gene calls are TRBV7-7 and TRBJ2-5; possibly TRBD1 for D (6 bases). Trimming removed 5 bases at V and 0 bases at J, with 13 bases between. Germline-derived CDR1 and CDR2 are SSHAT and FNYEAQ (reference sequence). The CDR3 is made up of 15 amino acids. The DNA for the CDR3 is TGTGCCAGCAGCCGAATACAGGGTTACCAAGAGACCCAGTACTTC. This sequence encodes CASSRIQGYQETQYF.

J is TRBJ2-7 and V is TRBV19; 7 bases align to TRBD2. Germline V lookup: CDR1 LNHDA, CDR2 SQIVND (reference sequence). Trimming took 1 base from V and 2 from J; bases not matched to a gene: 5. This CDR3 region has 15 residues. The CDR3 DNA reads TGTGCCAGTAGTATAGGTCCTAGCGGAACCTACGAGCAGTACTTC. Translation: CASSIGPSGTYEQYF.

The J gene is TRBJ2-3, the V gene TRBV7-2; D is perhaps TRBD2 (6 bases). The CDR3 runs 16 residues. Germline V CDR1 and CDR2: SGHTA, FQGNSA. Trimming left V 1 base short and J 6 bases short, with 17 bases between. CDR3 sequence (DNA): TGTGCCAGCAGCTTAGTATCCGCGGGACGAGGGGATACGCAGTATTTT. It codes for CASSLVSAGRGDTQYF. The variable domain in full, completed from reference TRBV7-2 and TRBJ2-3, reads GAGVSQSPSNKVTEKGKDVELRCDPISGHTALYWYRQSLGQGLEFLIYFQGNSAPDKSGLPSDRFSAERTGGSVSTLTIQRTQQEDSAVYLCASSLVSAGRGDTQYFGPGTRLTVL.

This chain connects TRBV5-6 to TRBJ1-2; D is unclear. This CDR3 has 16 residues. Between the trimmed V and J ends, which lost 4 bases and 4 bases, there was a span of 20 bases. CDR1 is SGHDT and CDR2 is YYEEEE in the germline V gene. The CDR3, as DNA: TGTGCCAGCAGCAGCCCATCCAGGACTGACATCTATGGCTACACCTTC. Translation gives CASSSPSRTDIYGYTF.

The genes are TRBV2 and TRBJ2-1; 7 bases are shared with TRBD1. V dropped 8 bases and J dropped 8; count of bases not matched to a gene: 9. Germline V gene data show CDR1 as SNHLY and CDR2 as FYNNEI. The CDR3 loop spans 13 amino acids. This CDR3 reads CASVNDRAYEQFF. As DNA, the CDR3 is TGTGCCAGCGTCAATGACAGGGCATATGAGCAGTTCTTC.

This chain joins TRBV9 and TRBJ2-1; 7 bases are a match to TRBD1. This CDR3 is built from 16 residues. Trimming cost V 3 bases and J 2 bases; bases outside gene matches: 8. From germline, CDR1 is SGDLS and CDR2 YYNGEE. The CDR3 reads CASSEGQQLPYNEQFF. As DNA, the CDR3 is TGTGCCAGCAGCGAGGGACAGCAGCTGCCCTACAATGAGCAGTTCTTC. Full variable domain (missing parts from reference TRBV9 and TRBJ2-1): DSGVTQTPKHLITATGQRVTLRCSPRSGDLSVYWYQQSLDQGLQFLIQYYNGEERAKGNILERFSAQQFPDLHSELNLSSLELGDSALYFCASSEGQQLPYNEQFFGPGTRLTVL.

There are a few counts of this clone. This chain connects TRBV28 to TRBJ2-1; D gene uncertain. V lost 2 bases and J lost 8, with 4 bases in between. Per the germline V gene, CDR1 is MDHEN and CDR2 is SYDVKM. The CDR3 loop spans 11 amino acids. The CDR3 sequence: CASSLAHEQFF. The CDR3 nucleotides read TGTGCCAGCAGTTTAGCTCATGAGCAGTTCTTC.

V usage is TRBV6-6 and J usage is TRBJ1-4; D may be TRBD1 (5 bases). The V end lost 2 bases, the J end lost 10 bases, and 14 bases lay between the germline ends. Germline CDR1 and CDR2: MNHNY and SVGAGI (reference sequence). CDR3 length: 14 amino acids. DNA for the CDR3: TGTGCCAGCAGTTACAGCCTCCAGGGTGGAAAACTGTTTTTT. This codes for CASSYSLQGGKLFF.